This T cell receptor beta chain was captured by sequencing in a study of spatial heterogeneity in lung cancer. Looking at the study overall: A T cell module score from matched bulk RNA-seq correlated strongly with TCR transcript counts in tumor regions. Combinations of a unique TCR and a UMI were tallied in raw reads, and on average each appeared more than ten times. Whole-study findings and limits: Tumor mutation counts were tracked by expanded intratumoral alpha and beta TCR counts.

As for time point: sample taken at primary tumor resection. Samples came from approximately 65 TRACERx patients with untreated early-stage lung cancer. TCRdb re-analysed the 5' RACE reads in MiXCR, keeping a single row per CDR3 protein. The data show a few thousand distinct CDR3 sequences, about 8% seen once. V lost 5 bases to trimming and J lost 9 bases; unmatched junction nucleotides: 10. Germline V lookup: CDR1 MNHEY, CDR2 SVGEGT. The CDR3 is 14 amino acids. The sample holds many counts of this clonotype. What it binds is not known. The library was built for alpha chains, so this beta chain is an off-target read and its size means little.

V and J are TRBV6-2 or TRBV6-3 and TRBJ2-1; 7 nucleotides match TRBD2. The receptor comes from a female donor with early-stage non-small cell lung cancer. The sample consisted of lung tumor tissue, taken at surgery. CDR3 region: CASSPPGGGSEQFF. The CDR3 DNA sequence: TGTGCCAGCAGTCCTCCCGGCGGGGGAAGTGAGCAGTTCTTC.